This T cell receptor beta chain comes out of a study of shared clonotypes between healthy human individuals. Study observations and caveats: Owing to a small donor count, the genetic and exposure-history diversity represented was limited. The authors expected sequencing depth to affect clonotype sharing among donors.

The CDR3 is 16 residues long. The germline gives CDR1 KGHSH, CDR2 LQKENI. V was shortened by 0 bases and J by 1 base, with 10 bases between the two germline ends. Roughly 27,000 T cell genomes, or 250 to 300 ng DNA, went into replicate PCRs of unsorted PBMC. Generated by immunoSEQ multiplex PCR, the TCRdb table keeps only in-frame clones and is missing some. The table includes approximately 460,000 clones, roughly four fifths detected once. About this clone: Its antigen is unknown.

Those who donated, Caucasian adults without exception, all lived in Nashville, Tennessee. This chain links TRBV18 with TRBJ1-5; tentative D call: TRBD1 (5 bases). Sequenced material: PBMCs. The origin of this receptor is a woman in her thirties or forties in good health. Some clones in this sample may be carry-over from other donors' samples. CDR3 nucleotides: TGTGCCAGCTCACCACCTGGGAGGGGCAGCAATCAGCCCCAGCATTTT. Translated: CASSPPGRGSNQPQHF. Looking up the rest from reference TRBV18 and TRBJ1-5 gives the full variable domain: NAGVMQNPRHLVRRRGQEARLRCSPMKGHSHVYWYRQLPEEGLKFMVYLQKENIIDESGMPKERFSAEFPKEGPSILRIQQVVRGDSAAYFCASSPPGRGSNQPQHFGDGTRLSIL.